This T cell receptor beta chain was identified during a study of shared clonotypes between healthy human individuals. Produced via immunoSEQ multiplex PCR; TCRdb's table is partial and in-frame only. Among fewer than 2.5 million clones listed, 80% to 95% were seen once. There were no recent acute infections or vaccinations among the donors, who were healthy HIV-negative adults. Sequenced material: naive CD4+ T cells from PBMCs. The subset was: CD45RA+ positively selected. This receptor was identified in a young man in good health. Some clones in this sample may be carry-over from other donors' samples.

As DNA, the CDR3 is TGTGCCAGCAGAAAGAACGGAGGGGTAAATGAAAAACTGTTTTTT. Residues: CASRKNGGVNEKLFF. The chain joins TRBV6-5 to TRBJ1-4, with D possibly matching TRBD1 (5 bases). CDR3 size: 15 residues. Germline CDR1 MNHEY, CDR2 SVGAGI. The germline V and J ends were trimmed by 6 bases and 5 bases, with 16 bases remaining between them.